Detailed here is one T cell receptor beta chain. Its antigen is not known. Most tumor samples had approximately 4.6 ug input DNA in two replicates. Method: immunoSEQ multiplex PCR; TCRdb's copy keeps in-frame clones and lacks some. In the table there are about 7,200 clones, roughly 54% of which are singletons. From germline, CDR1 is MRHNA and CDR2 SNTAGT. The V and J ends lost 0 bases and 6 bases respectively, with 15 bases between them. This CDR3 has 16 amino acids. This specimen belongs to a study of neoadjuvant anti-PD-1 for oral cavity cancer. Turning to the study itself: Patients mostly received three to four biweekly nivolumab doses at 3 mg/kg before surgery. Study conclusions and caveats: With three patients per group, TCR findings need larger cohorts.

This chain connects TRBV6-4 to TRBJ2-1; unclear D gene. The sequencing used tumor tissue, collected before nivolumab (anti-PD-1) treatment. The TCR was taken from a person between 40 and 85 years old with oral cavity squamous cell carcinoma. CDR3 coding DNA: TGTGCCAGCAGTGACTCGTTCGGGTATAGTGGCAATGAGCAGTTCTTC. This encodes CASSDSFGYSGNEQFF.